Below, 16 T cell receptor beta chains from the same sample are listed, as sequenced in a study of blood T cell repertoires in COVID-19. Using immunoSEQ multiplex PCR, the repertoire was profiled, and TCRdb retains in-frame clones only, with some absent. The repertoire holds 150,000 to 190,000 clones, with around 84% as singletons. Sequenced sample: peripheral blood. Receptor source: a woman aged 45-60 years with acute or convalescent COVID-19.

The chain employs TRBV29-1 and TRBJ2-7, with TRBD1 as a possible D gene (5 bases). This CDR3 has 12 amino acids. V lost 7 bases to trimming and J lost 1 base, with 11 bases between them. CDR1 and CDR2 from the germline V gene are SQVTM and ANQGSEA. The CDR3 is CSARQNSYEQYF. As DNA, the CDR3 is TGCAGCGCCCGACAGAATTCCTACGAGCAGTACTTC.

In this sample, this clone turned up a few times. Sequence at one end of the junction differs from germline and may be a read error. CDR3: CASSFEQGAPLF. CDR3 nucleotide sequence: TGTGCCAGCAGCTTTGAACAGGGGGCTCCGCTCTTT. The V gene is TRBV11-1, the J gene TRBJ1-1; TRBD1 agrees at 9 bases. Germline assignment: CDR1 SGHAT and CDR2 FQDESV (reference sequence). This CDR3 has 12 residues.

The chain uses TRBV28 and TRBJ1-6, with D possibly being TRBD1 (6 bases). The V gene's germline CDR1 is MDHEN and CDR2 SYDVKM. Trimming took off 7 bases at V and 6 bases at J, with 10 bases between the two ends. The CDR3 runs 13 residues. The CDR3 sequence: CASTKGVNSPLHF. The CDR3 nucleotides are TGTGCCAGCACGAAGGGGGTTAATTCACCCCTCCACTTT.

The chain employs TRBV30 and TRBJ1-2, with TRBD1 identical over 10 bases. CDR1 is GTSNPN, CDR2 SVGIG, per germline (reference sequence). This CDR3 is built from 14 residues. V trimming: 3 bases; J trimming: 4 bases; junction bases outside the gene matches: 5. The CDR3 nucleotides read TGTGCCTGGAGAAGACAGGGGGCCCTCTATGGCTACACCTTC. It translates to CAWRRQGALYGYTF.

The rearrangement uses TRBV28 and TRBJ2-5; no clear D. V shed 5 bases and J shed 4 bases, with 5 bases lying between them. The CDR3 is 11 amino acids. Germline V gene sequence: CDR1 MDHEN, CDR2 SYDVKM. The CDR3: CASSELETQYF. DNA for the CDR3: TGTGCCAGCAGTGAACTAGAGACCCAGTACTTC.

The chain has TRBV4-1 and TRBJ2-3; 8 bases are shared with TRBD1. CDR1 is MGHRA and CDR2 is YSYEKL in the germline V gene. The CDR3 has 16 amino acids. The J segment lost 5 bases and the V segment lost 1 base, leaving 8 bases of the junction unmatched. This CDR3 reads CASSQVSGRGQDTQYF. The CDR3 coding sequence is TGCGCCAGCAGCCAAGTCTCCGGCAGGGGGCAAGATACGCAGTATTTT.

The rearrangement uses TRBV24-1 and TRBJ2-5; D is ambiguous. Per germline, CDR1 KGHDR and CDR2 SFDVKD. Trimming took off 8 bases at V and 0 bases at J, with 9 bases between the two ends. The CDR3 totals 13 residues. The CDR3 is CATKQENQETQYF. CDR3 DNA: TGTGCCACCAAGCAGGAAAACCAAGAGACCCAGTACTTC.

The rearrangement joins TRBV6-2 or TRBV6-3 to TRBJ2-3; 8 nucleotides match TRBD2. CDR3 length: 16 residues. Germline CDR1 MNHEY, CDR2 SVGEGT. The J segment lost 4 bases and the V segment lost 2 bases, leaving 8 bases of the junction unmatched. The CDR3 protein is CASSYISGGVADTQYF. CDR3 DNA: TGTGCCAGCAGTTACATATCGGGGGGGGTCGCAGATACGCAGTATTTT.

This chain joins TRBV21-1 and TRBJ2-7; the listed D gene, TRBD1, was not tested against the DNA. TRBV21-1 is marked as a pseudogene. CDR3 length: 10 residues. Written as DNA, the CDR3 is TGTGCCAGCAGCAAGGGGGCCAGGGGATTC. Amino acid sequence: CASSKGARGF.

This clone was seen more than once but under ten times. This chain connects TRBV11-2 to TRBJ2-1; TRBD1 matches at 7 bases. Losses at the gene ends were 5 bases for V and 7 bases for J; bases not matched to a gene: 5. CDR1 and CDR2 (germline): SGHAT, FQNNGV. The CDR3 totals 13 residues. DNA for the CDR3: TGTGCCAGCAGCCGAAGCAGGGGGAATGAGCAGTTCTTC. It encodes CASSRSRGNEQFF.

This clone was counted only a few times. V gene TRBV5-5 combines with J gene TRBJ1-2; perhaps TRBD1 as D (5 bases). Germline values: CDR1 SGHKS, CDR2 YYEKEE (reference sequence). V gave up 0 bases and J gave up 7 bases, with 16 bases separating them. The CDR3 has 15 residues. CDR3 region: CASSLVVRDPPGYTF. CDR3 coding DNA: TGTGCCAGCAGCTTGGTTGTCAGGGATCCGCCTGGCTACACCTTC.

The V call is TRBV4-1, the J call TRBJ2-3; D gene ambiguous. The CDR3 is 16 residues long. Germline V gene lookup returns CDR1 MGHRA and CDR2 YSYEKL. V was pared by 0 bases and J by 0 bases, with 10 bases between. CDR3 sequence reads: CASSQERSASTDTQYF. The CDR3 DNA is TGCGCCAGCAGCCAAGAGAGGAGCGCAAGCACAGATACGCAGTATTTT.

The chain couples TRBV7-3 to TRBJ1-4; 9 nucleotides align to TRBD1. Trimming at V came to 8 bases and at J to 7 bases, leaving 8 bases not matched to a gene. This CDR3 contains 14 residues. The germline V gene encodes CDR1 SGHTA and CDR2 FQGTGA. The CDR3 is CASRRGQGFEKLFF. DNA of the CDR3: TGTGCCAGCCGCCGGGGACAGGGTTTTGAAAAACTGTTTTTT. Complete variable domain (other parts from reference TRBV7-3 and TRBJ1-4): GAGVSQTPSNKVTEKGKYVELRCDPISGHTALYWYRQSLGQGPEFLIYFQGTGAADDSGLPNDRFFAVRPEGSVSTLKIQRTERGDSAVYLCASRRGQGFEKLFFGSGTQLSVL.

Details on this clone: In the same sample, other DNA sequences code for this CDR3. The rearrangement uses TRBV12-3 or TRBV12-4 and TRBJ2-3; TRBD2 is a possible D gene (6 bases). The CDR3 contains 12 residues. Trimming left V 3 bases short and J 5 bases short, with 6 bases between. Here the CDR3 reads CASSLGGDTQYF. For the CDR3, the DNA is TGTGCCAGCAGTTTGGGGGGAGATACGCAGTATTTT.

The chain carries TRBV7-9 and TRBJ1-6, with D perhaps TRBD1 (6 bases). Trimming took 5 bases from V and 7 from J, leaving 15 bases between them. The CDR3 contains 15 residues. Germline V gene data show CDR1 as SEHNR and CDR2 as FQNEAQ (reference sequence). The CDR3 sequence is CASSAPGAGNSPLHF. CDR3 sequence (DNA): TGTGCCAGCAGCGCCCCAGGGGCGGGCAATTCACCCCTCCACTTT.

This clone was counted only a few times. The chain couples TRBV7-5 to TRBJ2-7; TRBD2, the table's D call, lacks a check against the DNA. TRBV7-5 is flagged as a pseudogene. The CDR3 is 14 residues long. DNA of the CDR3: TGTGCCAGAAGCTTCCGGAAACCCCTAGGCGAGCAGTACTTC. Protein sequence: CARSFRKPLGEQYF.